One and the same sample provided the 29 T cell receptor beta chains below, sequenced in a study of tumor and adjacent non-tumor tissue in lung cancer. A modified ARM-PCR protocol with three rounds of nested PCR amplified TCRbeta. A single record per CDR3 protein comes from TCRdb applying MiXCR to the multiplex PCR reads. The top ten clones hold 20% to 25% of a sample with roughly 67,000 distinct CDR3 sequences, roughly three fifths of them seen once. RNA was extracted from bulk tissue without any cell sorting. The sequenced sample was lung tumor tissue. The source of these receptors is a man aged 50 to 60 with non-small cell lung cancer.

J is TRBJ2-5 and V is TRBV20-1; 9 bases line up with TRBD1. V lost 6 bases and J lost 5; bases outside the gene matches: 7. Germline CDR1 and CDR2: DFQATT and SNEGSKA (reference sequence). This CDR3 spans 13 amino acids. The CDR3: CSARGQGRETQYF. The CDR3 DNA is TGCAGTGCACGGGGACAGGGTAGGGAGACCCAGTACTTC.

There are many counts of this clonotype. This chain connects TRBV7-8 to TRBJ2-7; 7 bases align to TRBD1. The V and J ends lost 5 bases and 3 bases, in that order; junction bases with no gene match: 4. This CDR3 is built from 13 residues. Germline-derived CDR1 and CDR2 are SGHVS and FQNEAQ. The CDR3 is CASSIGQDYEQYF. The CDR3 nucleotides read TGTGCCAGCAGCATCGGACAGGACTACGAGCAGTACTTC.

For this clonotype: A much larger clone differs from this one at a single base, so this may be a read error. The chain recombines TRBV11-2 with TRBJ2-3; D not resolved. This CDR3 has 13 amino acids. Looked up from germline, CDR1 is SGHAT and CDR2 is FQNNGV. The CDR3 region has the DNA TGTACCAGCAGCTTCGGCGGCACAGATACGCAGTATTTT. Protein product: CTSSFGGTDTQYF.

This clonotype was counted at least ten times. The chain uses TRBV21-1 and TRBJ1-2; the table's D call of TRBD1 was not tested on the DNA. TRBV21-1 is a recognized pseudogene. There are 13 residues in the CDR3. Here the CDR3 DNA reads TGTGCCAGCAGCAAAGACAGGTTTGAGGGCTACACCTTC. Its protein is CASSKDRFEGYTF.

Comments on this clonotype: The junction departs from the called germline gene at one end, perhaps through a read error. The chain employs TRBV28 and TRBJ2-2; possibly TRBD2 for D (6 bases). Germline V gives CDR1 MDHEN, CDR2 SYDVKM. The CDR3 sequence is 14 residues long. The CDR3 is CGSSHSGNTGELFF. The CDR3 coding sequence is TGTGGCAGCAGCCATAGCGGAAACACCGGGGAGCTGTTTTTT.

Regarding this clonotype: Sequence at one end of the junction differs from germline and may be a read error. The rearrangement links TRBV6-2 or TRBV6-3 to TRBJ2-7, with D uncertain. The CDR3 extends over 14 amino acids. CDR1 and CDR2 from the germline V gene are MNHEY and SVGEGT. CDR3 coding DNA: TGTGCCTGCAGAGCTGAAGGATGCTCCTACGAGCAGTACTTC. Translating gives CACRAEGCSYEQYF.

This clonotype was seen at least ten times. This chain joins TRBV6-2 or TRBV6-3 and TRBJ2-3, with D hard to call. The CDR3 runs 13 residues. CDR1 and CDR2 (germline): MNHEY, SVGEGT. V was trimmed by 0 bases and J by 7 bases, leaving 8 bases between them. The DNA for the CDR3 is TGTGCCAGCAGTTACTCCAAACTGAATACGCAGTATTTT. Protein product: CASSYSKLNTQYF.

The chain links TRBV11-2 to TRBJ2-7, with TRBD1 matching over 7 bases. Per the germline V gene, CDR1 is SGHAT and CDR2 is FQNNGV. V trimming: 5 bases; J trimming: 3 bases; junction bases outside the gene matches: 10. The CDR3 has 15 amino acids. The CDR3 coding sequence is TGTGCCAGCAGCCCCGAGACAGGGCGACACTACGAGCAGTACTTC. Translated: CASSPETGRHYEQYF.

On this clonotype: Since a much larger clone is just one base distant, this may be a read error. CDR3 in DNA: TGCAGTGTTAGATGGGACAGGGGTTACGAGCAGTACTTC. Translating gives CSVRWDRGYEQYF. This chain links TRBV20-1 with TRBJ2-7; 10 bases fit TRBD1. Germline assignment: CDR1 DFQATT and CDR2 SNEGSKA (reference sequence). The CDR3 is 13 residues long.

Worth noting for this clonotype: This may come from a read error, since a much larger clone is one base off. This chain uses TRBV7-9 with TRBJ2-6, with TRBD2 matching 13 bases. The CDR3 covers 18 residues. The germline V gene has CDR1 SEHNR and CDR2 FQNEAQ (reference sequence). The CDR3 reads CASSWGLAGPSGTNVLTF. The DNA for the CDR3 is TGTGCCAGCAGCTGGGGACTAGCGGGACCCTCTGGGACCAACGTCCTGACTTTC.

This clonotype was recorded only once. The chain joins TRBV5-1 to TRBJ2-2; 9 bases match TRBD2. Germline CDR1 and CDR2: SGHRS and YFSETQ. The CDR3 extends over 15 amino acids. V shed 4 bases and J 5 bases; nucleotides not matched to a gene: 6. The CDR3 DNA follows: TGCGCCAGCAGCCCTGGGACTAGCTGGACCGGGGAGCTGTTTTTT. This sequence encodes CASSPGTSWTGELFF.

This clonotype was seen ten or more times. The CDR3 DNA follows: TGTGCCAGCAGTTTGCCAGGGTCCTACTATGGCTACACCTTC. Translated: CASSLPGSYYGYTF. V and J are TRBV28 and TRBJ1-2; possibly TRBD1 for D (5 bases). Deletions cut 3 bases from V and 3 bases from J, with 11 bases between. There are 14 residues in the CDR3. The V gene's germline CDR1 is MDHEN and CDR2 SYDVKM.

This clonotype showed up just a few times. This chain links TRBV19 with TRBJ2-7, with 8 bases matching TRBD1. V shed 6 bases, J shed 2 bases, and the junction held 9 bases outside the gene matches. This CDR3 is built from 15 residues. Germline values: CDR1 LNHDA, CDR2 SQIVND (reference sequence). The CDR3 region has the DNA TGTGCCAGTAGAAGTCATTGGGACAGGCCCTACGAGCAGTACTTC. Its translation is CASRSHWDRPYEQYF.

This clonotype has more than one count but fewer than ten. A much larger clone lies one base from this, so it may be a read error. CDR3 in DNA: TGTGCCAGCGAGGGGCAGTACGCTGAAGCTTTCTTT. It codes for CASEGQYAEAFF. This sequence joins TRBV14 and TRBJ1-1; tentatively, D is TRBD1 (5 bases). Trimming shortened V by 8 bases and J by 6 bases, and 13 bases separated the two germline ends. Per germline, CDR1 SGHDN and CDR2 FVKESK. The CDR3 covers 12 residues. Looking up the rest from reference TRBV14 and TRBJ1-1 gives the full variable domain: EAGVTQFPSHSVIEKGQTVTLRCDPISGHDNLYWYRRVMGKEIKFLLHFVKESKQDESGMPNNRFLAERTGGTYSTLKVQPAELEDSGVYFCASEGQYAEAFFGQGTRLTVV.

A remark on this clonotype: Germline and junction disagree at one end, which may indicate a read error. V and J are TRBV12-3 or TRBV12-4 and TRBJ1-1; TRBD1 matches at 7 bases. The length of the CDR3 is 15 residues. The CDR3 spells CASSSPGQMNTESFF. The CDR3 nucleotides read TGTGCCAGCAGTTCACCGGGACAGATGAACACTGAATCTTTCTTT.

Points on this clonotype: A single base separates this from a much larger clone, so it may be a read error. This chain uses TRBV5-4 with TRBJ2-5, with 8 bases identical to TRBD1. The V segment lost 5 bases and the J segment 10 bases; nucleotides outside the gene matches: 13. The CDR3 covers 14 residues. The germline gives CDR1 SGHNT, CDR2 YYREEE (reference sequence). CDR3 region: CASRPDRDLKHQYF. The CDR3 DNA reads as TGTGCCAGCAGACCGGACAGGGACCTTAAGCACCAGTACTTC.

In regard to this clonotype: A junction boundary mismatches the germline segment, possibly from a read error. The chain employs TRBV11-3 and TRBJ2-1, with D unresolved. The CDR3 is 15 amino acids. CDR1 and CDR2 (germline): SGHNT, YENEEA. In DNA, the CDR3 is TGTGCCAGCGGCTTAGATGATAAGGGATACAATGAGCAGTTCTTC. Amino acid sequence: CASGLDDKGYNEQFF.

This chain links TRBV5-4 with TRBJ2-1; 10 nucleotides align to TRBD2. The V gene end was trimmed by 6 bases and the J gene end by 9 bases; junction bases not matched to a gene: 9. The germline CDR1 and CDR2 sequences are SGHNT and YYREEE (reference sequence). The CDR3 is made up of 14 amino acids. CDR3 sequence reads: CASTLPSGSIEQFF. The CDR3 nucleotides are TGTGCCAGCACCTTACCTAGCGGGAGCATTGAGCAGTTCTTC.

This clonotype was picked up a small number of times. The CDR3 nucleotides read TGTGCCACCGGGCAACAGGGATCATACGAGCAGTACTTC. Encoded protein: CATGQQGSYEQYF. This chain uses TRBV6-1 with TRBJ2-7; D might be TRBD1 (6 bases). The CDR3 is 13 amino acids. Trimming cost V 10 bases and J 4 bases, with 17 bases left between them. CDR1 MNHNS and CDR2 SASEGT come from the germline V gene.

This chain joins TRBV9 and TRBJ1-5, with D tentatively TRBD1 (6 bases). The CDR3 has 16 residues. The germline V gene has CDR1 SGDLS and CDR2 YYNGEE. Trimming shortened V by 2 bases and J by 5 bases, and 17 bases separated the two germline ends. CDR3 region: CASSVGGQWADQPQHF. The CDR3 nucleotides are TGTGCCAGCAGCGTCGGGGGGCAGTGGGCGGATCAGCCCCAGCATTTT.

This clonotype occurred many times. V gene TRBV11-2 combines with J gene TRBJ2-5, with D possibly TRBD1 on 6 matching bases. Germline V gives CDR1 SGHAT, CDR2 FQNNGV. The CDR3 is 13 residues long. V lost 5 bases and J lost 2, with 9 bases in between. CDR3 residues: CASSVGAQETQYF. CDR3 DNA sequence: TGTGCCAGCAGCGTGGGGGCGCAAGAGACCCAGTACTTC. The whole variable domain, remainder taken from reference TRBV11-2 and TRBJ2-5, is EAGVAQSPRYKIIEKRQSVAFWCNPISGHATLYWYQQILGQGPKLLIQFQNNGVVDDSQLPKDRFSAERLKGVDSTLKIQPAKLEDSAVYLCASSVGAQETQYFGPGTRLLVL.

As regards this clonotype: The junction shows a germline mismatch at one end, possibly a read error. CDR3 protein: CASSLQMNTGELFF. CDR3 sequence (DNA): TGTGCCAGCAGCTTGCAGATGAACACCGGTGAGCTGTTTTTT. The chain is built from TRBV7-9 and TRBJ2-2, with D uncertain. CDR1 SEHNR and CDR2 FQNEAQ come from the germline V gene (reference sequence). The CDR3 contains 14 residues.

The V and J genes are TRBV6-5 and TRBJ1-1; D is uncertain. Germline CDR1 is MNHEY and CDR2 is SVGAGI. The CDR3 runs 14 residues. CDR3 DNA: TGTCTCAGCAGCCTTCACAGCGGGAACACTGAAGCTTTCTTT. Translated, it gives CLSSLHSGNTEAFF.

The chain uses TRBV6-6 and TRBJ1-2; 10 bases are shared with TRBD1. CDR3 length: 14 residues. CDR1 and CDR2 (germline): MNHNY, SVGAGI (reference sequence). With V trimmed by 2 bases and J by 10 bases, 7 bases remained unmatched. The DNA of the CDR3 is TGTGCCAGCAGTTACAATGGACAGGGGGGGGACTACACCTTC. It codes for CASSYNGQGGDYTF.

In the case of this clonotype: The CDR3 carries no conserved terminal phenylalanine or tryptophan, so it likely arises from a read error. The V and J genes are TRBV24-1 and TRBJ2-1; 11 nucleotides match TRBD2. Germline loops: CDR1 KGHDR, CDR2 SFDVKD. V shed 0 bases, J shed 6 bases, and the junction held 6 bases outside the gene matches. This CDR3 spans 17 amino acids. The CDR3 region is CATSDLQGLAGGNEQFS. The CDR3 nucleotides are TGTGCCACCAGTGATTTGCAGGGGCTAGCGGGAGGCAATGAGCAGTTCTCC.

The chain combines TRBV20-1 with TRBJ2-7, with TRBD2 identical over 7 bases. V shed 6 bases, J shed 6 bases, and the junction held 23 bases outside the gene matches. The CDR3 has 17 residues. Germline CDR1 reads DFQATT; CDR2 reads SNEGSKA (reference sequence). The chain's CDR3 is CSASGYRDLSGLREQYF. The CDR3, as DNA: TGCAGTGCCTCGGGGTACCGGGACCTCTCGGGACTACGCGAGCAGTACTTC.

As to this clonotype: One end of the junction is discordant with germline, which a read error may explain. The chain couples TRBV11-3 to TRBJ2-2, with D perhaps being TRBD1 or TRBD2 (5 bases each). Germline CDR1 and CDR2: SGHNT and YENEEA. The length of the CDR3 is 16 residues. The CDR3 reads CASSLGAGTKTRELSF. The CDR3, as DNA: TGTGCCAGCAGCTTAGGGGCAGGGACGAAAACCAGGGAGCTGTCTTTT.

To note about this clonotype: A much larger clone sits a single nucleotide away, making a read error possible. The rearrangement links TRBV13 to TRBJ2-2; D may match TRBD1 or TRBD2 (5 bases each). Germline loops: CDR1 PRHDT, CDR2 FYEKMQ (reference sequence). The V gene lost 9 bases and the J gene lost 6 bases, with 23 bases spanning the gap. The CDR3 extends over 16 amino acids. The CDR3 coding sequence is TGTGCCAGGAGCCCTCGGACACAAGGGACCGCCGGGGAGCTGTTTTTT. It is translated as CARSPRTQGTAGELFF. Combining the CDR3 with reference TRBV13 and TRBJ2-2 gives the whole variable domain AAGVIQSPRHLIKEKRETATLKCYPIPRHDTVYWYQQGPGQDPQFLISFYEKMQSDKGSIPDRFSAQQFSDYHSELNMSSLELGDSALYFCARSPRTQGTAGELFFGEGSRLTVL.

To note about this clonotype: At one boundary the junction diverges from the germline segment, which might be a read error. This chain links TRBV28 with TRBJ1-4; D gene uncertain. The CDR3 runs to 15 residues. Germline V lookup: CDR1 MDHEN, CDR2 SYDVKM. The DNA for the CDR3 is TGTGCCAGCAGTTTTCGAGCCGCGACGGATGATAAACTGTTTTTT. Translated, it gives CASSFRAATDDKLFF.